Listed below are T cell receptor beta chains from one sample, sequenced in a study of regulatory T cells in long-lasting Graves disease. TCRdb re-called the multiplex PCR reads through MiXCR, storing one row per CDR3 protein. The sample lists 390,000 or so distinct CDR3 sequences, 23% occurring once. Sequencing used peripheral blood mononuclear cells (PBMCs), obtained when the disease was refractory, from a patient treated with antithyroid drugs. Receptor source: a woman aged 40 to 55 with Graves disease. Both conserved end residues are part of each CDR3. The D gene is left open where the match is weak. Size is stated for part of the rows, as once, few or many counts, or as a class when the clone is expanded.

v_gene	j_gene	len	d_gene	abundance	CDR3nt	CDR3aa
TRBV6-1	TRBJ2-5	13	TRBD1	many	TGTGCCAGCAGATTTCAGGGGGCCGAGACCCAGTACTTC	CASRFQGAETQYF
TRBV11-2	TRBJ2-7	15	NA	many	TGTGCCAGCAGCTTATTACAGGGTTTCGAATACGAGCAGTACTTC	CASSLLQGFEYEQYF
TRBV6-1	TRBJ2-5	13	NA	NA	TGTGCCAGCAGGCCGTTAGGCCTTAGGGCCCAGTACTTC	CASRPLGLRAQYF
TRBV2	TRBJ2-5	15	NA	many	TGTGCCAGCAGTGAATCGGGAAACCGAAAAGAGACCCAGTACTTC	CASSESGNRKETQYF
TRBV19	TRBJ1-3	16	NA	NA	TGTGCCAGTAGTGTCCACAGGATTACCTCTGGAAACACCATATATTTT	CASSVHRITSGNTIYF
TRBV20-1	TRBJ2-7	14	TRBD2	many	TGCAGTGCTCGACTAGCGGGAGTGTCCTACGAGCAGTACTTC	CSARLAGVSYEQYF
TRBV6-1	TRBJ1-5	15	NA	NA	TGTGCCACCTGGGACTCTCGCGCCGTTAATCAGCCCCAGCATTTT	CATWDSRAVNQPQHF
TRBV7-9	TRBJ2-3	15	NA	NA	TGTGCCAGCAGCTTAGAGCTTTCTAGCACAGATACGCAGTATTTT	CASSLELSSTDTQYF
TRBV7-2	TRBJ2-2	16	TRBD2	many	TGTGCCAGCAGCCCCACCGGGACTAGGGCCACCGGGGAGCTGTTTTTT	CASSPTGTRATGELFF
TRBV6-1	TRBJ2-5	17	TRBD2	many	TGTGCCAGCAGTCTAAGTCTAGCGGGAGTTGGGCAAGAGACCCAGTACTTC	CASSLSLAGVGQETQYF
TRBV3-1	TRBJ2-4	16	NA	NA	TGTGCCAGCAGCTCAGTTGGCAGGGGTGGCAAAAACATTCAGTACTTC	CASSSVGRGGKNIQYF
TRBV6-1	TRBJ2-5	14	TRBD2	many	TGTGCCAGCAGCGATGGACTAGCGGGACAGACCCAGTACTTC	CASSDGLAGQTQYF
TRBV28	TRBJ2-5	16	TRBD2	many	TGTGCCAGCATTACCGATTCGCGGGAGCTGGGAGAGACCCAGTACTTC	CASITDSRELGETQYF
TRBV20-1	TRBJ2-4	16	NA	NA	TGCAGTGCTAGAGGACAGAACCAATTAGCCAAAAACATTCAGTACTTC	CSARGQNQLAKNIQYF
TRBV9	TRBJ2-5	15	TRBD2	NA	TGTGCCAGCAGCTGGACTAGCGGGACGAAAGAGACCCAGTACTTC	CASSWTSGTKETQYF